The present entry profiles one T cell receptor beta chain with its context. Produced via immunoSEQ multiplex PCR; TCRdb's table is partial and in-frame only. This sample has roughly 390,000 clones, with around nine tenths found just once. The sample originates from a study of Ad26.COV2.S vaccination and SARS-CoV-2 variants. Study-wide context: The study gave Ad26.COV2.S intramuscularly, once or twice 56 days apart.

Germline assignment: CDR1 SGHDT and CDR2 YYEEEE. The CDR3 totals 15 residues. Trimming shortened V by 9 bases and J by 0 bases, and 17 bases separated the two germline ends. Treatment here: 19 received Ad26.COV2.S at low or high dose, single or two shots; 5 received placebo; per-sample allocation not given. Sample collection was performed on day 63 after the first vaccine or placebo injection. The sample came from a Boston adult aged 18-55 years. This receptor was identified in a person between 18 and 65 years old who received the Ad26.COV2.S COVID-19 vaccine or a placebo. The V call is TRBV5-6, the J call TRBJ2-3; no clear D. Sequenced here: peripheral blood, sampled in a trial of Ad26.COV2.S vaccine versus placebo. The CDR3 region is CAIEHVRKSTDTQYF. CDR3 coding DNA: TGTGCCATAGAACACGTCCGGAAAAGCACAGATACGCAGTATTTT.